The clone carrying this TCR beta chain showed up just a few times. As yet, its antigen is unknown. The data stem from a study of T cells after yellow fever vaccination. Study-wide context: Low-cell-number fractions were prepared with SMART-Seq v4 Ultra Low Input. Study-wide results and caveats: Once the booster was given, most primary-vaccination clones reappeared, at more than 95% for CD4 and over 70% for CD8. Sorted repertoires could include abundant contaminating clonotypes from bulk cells.

Deletions cut 5 bases from V and 3 bases from J, with 8 bases between. In germline, CDR1 is MDHEN, CDR2 SYDVKM. This CDR3 is 13 amino acids long. 5'RACE template switching added a universal primer site and UMIs to TCR cDNA. MiXCR was run by TCRdb on the 5' RACE reads, yielding one entry per CDR3 protein. Of 300,000 or so distinct CDR3 sequences listed, about an eighth are singletons. The sequence derives from a man aged 25-40 years who received the YFV17D yellow fever vaccine. This chain links TRBV28 with TRBJ2-1; D remains unclear. Sequenced material: CD4+ T cells sorted from PBMCs, taken 45 days after the yellow fever booster vaccination. CDR3 region: CASSPPHYNEQFF. The CDR3, as DNA: TGTGCCAGCAGTCCCCCCCACTACAATGAGCAGTTCTTC.